A single sample is the source of the 4 T cell receptor beta chains below, sequenced in a study of blood T cells in healthy people across ages. A second PCR, run for roughly 7 to 12 cycles, used a sample-barcoded 5' primer plus a J-beta primer mix. TCRdb ran MiXCR on the 5' RACE reads and lists one entry per CDR3 protein. The table records more than 900,000 distinct CDR3 sequences, 25% to 35% of them present only once. These data are also associated with another study on T cells of mothers and their children.

The sequenced sample was blood. The source is a woman aged 40 to 55 in good health.

The J gene is TRBJ2-7, the V gene TRBV27, with 7 nucleotides matching TRBD2. The germline V gene has CDR1 MNHEY and CDR2 SMNVEV (reference sequence). The CDR3 consists of 14 residues. V gave up 10 bases and J gave up 3 bases; unmatched junction bases: 12. The CDR3 protein is CATRPRGGLYEQYF. The DNA of the CDR3 is TGTGCCACCAGACCACGGGGAGGGCTCTACGAGCAGTACTTC.

There are a few counts of this clonotype. The chain recombines TRBV6-6 with TRBJ2-1, with D hard to call. Germline CDR1 reads MNHNY; CDR2 reads SVGAGI (reference sequence). The CDR3 loop spans 15 amino acids. V was pared by 6 bases and J by 0 bases, with 12 bases between. The chain's CDR3 is CASRITTSSYNEQFF. DNA for the CDR3: TGTGCCAGCAGAATAACAACCAGCTCCTACAATGAGCAGTTCTTC.

This CDR3 reads CASSQDASTDTQYF. CDR3 in DNA: TGTGCCAGCAGCCAAGATGCTAGCACAGATACGCAGTATTTT. This chain connects TRBV4-2 to TRBJ2-3; unclear D gene. V dropped 0 bases and J dropped 0 bases, with 4 bases sitting between them. The CDR3 has 14 residues. From germline, CDR1 is LGHNA and CDR2 YNFKEQ.

The chain couples TRBV27 to TRBJ1-5, with D perhaps TRBD1 (6 bases). There are 15 residues in the CDR3. Germline V gene sequence: CDR1 MNHEY, CDR2 SMNVEV (reference sequence). The ends were cut back, 7 bases at V and 0 bases at J, with 13 bases in the middle. CDR3 residues: CASNYRVNSNQPQHF. Here the CDR3 DNA reads TGTGCCAGCAACTACAGGGTAAATAGCAATCAGCCCCAGCATTTT.